These T cell receptor beta chains were read from a single sample in a study of cytomegalovirus exposure and HLA in healthy donors. Generated by immunoSEQ multiplex PCR, the TCRdb table keeps only in-frame clones and is missing some. Of some 160,000 clones listed, less than 90% are singletons. The specimen sequenced was PBMCs. Receptors originate from a woman aged 18-35 years in good health and CMV-seronegative. Each CDR3 is given with its conserved first and last residue. Fields, in order: CDR3 protein, V gene, J gene.

CDR3: CASSIPAGGAGHGYTF
V: TRBV19
J: TRBJ1-2

CDR3: CASSQRGGIRDTQYF
V: TRBV4-1
J: TRBJ2-3

CDR3: CASSAPGTGISGELFF
V: TRBV27
J: TRBJ2-2

CDR3: CARSPFAGQTNSPLHF
V: TRBV5-3
J: TRBJ1-6

CDR3: CASSQGVARGGTDTQYF
V: TRBV4-2
J: TRBJ2-3

CDR3: CASARPGGYEQYF
V: TRBV5-1
J: TRBJ2-7

CDR3: CASSGQGQETQYF
V: TRBV2
J: TRBJ2-5

CDR3: CASSPRGKNTGELFF
V: TRBV4-2
J: TRBJ2-2

CDR3: CASQGAEQYF
V: TRBV27
J: TRBJ2-7

CDR3: CASSLETRNTIYF
V: TRBV6-1
J: TRBJ1-3

CDR3: CASSLNRAGGDTQYF
V: TRBV5-1
J: TRBJ2-3

CDR3: CASSYPGGVGNTIYF
V: TRBV6-6
J: TRBJ1-3

CDR3: CASSPRGSGNEQFF
V: TRBV27
J: TRBJ2-1

CDR3: CASAVGVNTEAFF
V: TRBV19
J: TRBJ1-1

CDR3: CASSYGPFTEAFF
V: TRBV6-6
J: TRBJ1-1

CDR3: CASSFRVGNNEQFF
V: TRBV7-8
J: TRBJ2-1

CDR3: CASSYSGQGPYEQYF
V: TRBV6-5
J: TRBJ2-7

CDR3: CASSDDDRSNEQFF
V: TRBV5-1
J: TRBJ2-1

CDR3: CASSLTPLTSTEAFF
V: TRBV7-2
J: TRBJ1-1

CDR3: CASSLGWAEGTEAFF
V: TRBV7-9
J: TRBJ1-1

CDR3: CASSIALLRQGINEQFF
V: TRBV19
J: TRBJ2-1

CDR3: CASGPGICTDTQYF
V: TRBV7-7
J: TRBJ2-3

CDR3: CASSILTESLNTEAFF
V: TRBV11-2
J: TRBJ1-1

CDR3: CASSQDDQLALTYNEQFF
V: TRBV4-1
J: TRBJ2-1

CDR3: CASSAAGTGGTDTQYF
V: TRBV9
J: TRBJ2-3

CDR3: CASSRGRPYNEQFF
V: TRBV13
J: TRBJ2-1

CDR3: CASSVAERTGGYEQYF
V: TRBV9
J: TRBJ2-7

CDR3: CASSVDGTRLREQYF
V: TRBV9
J: TRBJ2-7

CDR3: CASSLRQARSYEQYF
V: TRBV7-9
J: TRBJ2-7

CDR3: CASSPGTGLDYGYTF
V: TRBV18
J: TRBJ1-2

CDR3: CASSPIDRGFYGYTF
V: TRBV6-6
J: TRBJ1-2

CDR3: CASSTVQSYEQYF
V: TRBV4-1
J: TRBJ2-7

CDR3: CASRAALGGTGKVNEQFF
V: TRBV7-9
J: TRBJ2-1

CDR3: CASRGLVGGPYEQYF
V: TRBV6-6
J: TRBJ2-7

CDR3: CASILTPRRGSNEQYF
V: TRBV7-9
J: TRBJ2-7

CDR3: CASSKHGLAGVPEQYF
V: TRBV6-4
J: TRBJ2-7

CDR3: CASSLGGTANYGYTF
V: TRBV5-5
J: TRBJ1-2

CDR3: CSVAGVMNTEAFF
V: TRBV29-1
J: TRBJ1-1

CDR3: CASSFSFPSGSLHEQYF
V: TRBV27
J: .

CDR3: CASSDPSGGRRREQYF
V: TRBV10-2
J: TRBJ2-7

CDR3: CSVGPGDVEQFF
V: TRBV29-1
J: TRBJ2-1

CDR3: CASREGQGHGYTF
V: TRBV19
J: TRBJ1-2

CDR3: CATSGTSAYEQYF
V: TRBV19
J: TRBJ2-7

CDR3: CASSWESRTSYEQYF
V: TRBV6-5
J: TRBJ2-7

CDR3: CASSLYILAKNIQYF
V: TRBV7-9
J: TRBJ2-4

CDR3: CAWSPGQSEQYF
V: TRBV30
J: TRBJ2-7

CDR3: CASSHRGGAGNEQFF
V: TRBV27
J: TRBJ2-1

CDR3: CASSPQGTGGRDTIYF
V: TRBV28
J: TRBJ1-3

CDR3: CAWTTGGHTDTQYF
V: TRBV30
J: TRBJ2-3

CDR3: CASSLTVGFYEQYF
V: TRBV5-4
J: TRBJ2-7

CDR3: CAWKRTSGTLGQFF
V: TRBV30
J: TRBJ2-1

CDR3: CASSSDRSNTEAFF
V: TRBV27
J: TRBJ1-1

CDR3: CASSPSSGDRETQYF
V: TRBV18
J: TRBJ2-5

CDR3: CASSMTGGSFGELFF
V: TRBV19
J: TRBJ2-2

CDR3: CASSEMDRVDEQYF
V: TRBV2
J: TRBJ2-7

CDR3: CSVELVGTGSYEQYF
V: TRBV29-1
J: TRBJ2-7

CDR3: CASSQEGPGTTSSYEQYF
V: TRBV4-1
J: TRBJ2-7

CDR3: CAISVDRAWGTEAFF
V: TRBV10-3
J: TRBJ1-1

CDR3: CASSQDRLQETQYF
V: TRBV4-1
J: TRBJ2-5

CDR3: CATRRDISYEQYF
V: TRBV5-5
J: TRBJ2-7